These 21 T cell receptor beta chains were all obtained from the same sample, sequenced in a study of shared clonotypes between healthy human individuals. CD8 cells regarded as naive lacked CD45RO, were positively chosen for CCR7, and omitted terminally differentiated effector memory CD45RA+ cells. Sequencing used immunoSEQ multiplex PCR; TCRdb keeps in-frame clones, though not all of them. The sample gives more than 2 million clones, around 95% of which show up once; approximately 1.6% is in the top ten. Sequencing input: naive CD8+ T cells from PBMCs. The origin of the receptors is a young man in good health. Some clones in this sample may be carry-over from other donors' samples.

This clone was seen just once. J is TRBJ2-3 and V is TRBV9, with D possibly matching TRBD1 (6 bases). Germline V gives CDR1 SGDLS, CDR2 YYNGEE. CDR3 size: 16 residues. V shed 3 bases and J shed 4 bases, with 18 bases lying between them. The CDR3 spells CASSANRVGRADTQYF. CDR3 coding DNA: TGTGCCAGCAGCGCGAACAGGGTTGGGCGCGCAGATACGCAGTATTTT.

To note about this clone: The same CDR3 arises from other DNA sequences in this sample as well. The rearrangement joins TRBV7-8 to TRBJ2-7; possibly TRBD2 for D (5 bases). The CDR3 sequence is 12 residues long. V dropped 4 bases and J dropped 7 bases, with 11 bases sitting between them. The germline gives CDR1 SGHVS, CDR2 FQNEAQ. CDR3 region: CASSSLSGEQYF. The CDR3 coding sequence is TGTGCCAGCAGCTCCTTGTCGGGGGAGCAGTACTTC.

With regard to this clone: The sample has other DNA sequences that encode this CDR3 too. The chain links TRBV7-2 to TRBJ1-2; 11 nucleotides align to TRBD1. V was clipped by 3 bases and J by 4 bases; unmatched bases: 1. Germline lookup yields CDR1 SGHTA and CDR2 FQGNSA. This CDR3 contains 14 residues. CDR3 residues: CASSLGQGGYGYTF. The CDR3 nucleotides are TGTGCCAGCAGCTTGGGACAGGGGGGCTATGGCTACACCTTC.

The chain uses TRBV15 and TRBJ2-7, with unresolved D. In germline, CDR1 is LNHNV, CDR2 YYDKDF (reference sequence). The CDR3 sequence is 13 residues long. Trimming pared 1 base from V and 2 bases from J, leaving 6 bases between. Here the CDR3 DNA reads TGTGCCACCAGCAGAGCATCCCCCTACGAGCAGTACTTC. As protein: CATSRASPYEQYF.

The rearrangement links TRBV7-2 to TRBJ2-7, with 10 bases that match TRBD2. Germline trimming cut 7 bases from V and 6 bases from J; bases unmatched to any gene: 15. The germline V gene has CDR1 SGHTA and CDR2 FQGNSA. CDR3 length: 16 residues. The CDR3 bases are TGTGCCAGCAAGCGCCTAGCGGGAGATTGGCCCGGCGAGCAGTACTTC. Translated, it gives CASKRLAGDWPGEQYF.

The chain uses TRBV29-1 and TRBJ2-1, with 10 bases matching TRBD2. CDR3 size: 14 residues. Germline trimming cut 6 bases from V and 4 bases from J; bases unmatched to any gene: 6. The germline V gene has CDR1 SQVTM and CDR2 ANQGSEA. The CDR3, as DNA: TGCAGCGTCCTACTAGCGGGATTGTACAATGAGCAGTTCTTC. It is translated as CSVLLAGLYNEQFF.

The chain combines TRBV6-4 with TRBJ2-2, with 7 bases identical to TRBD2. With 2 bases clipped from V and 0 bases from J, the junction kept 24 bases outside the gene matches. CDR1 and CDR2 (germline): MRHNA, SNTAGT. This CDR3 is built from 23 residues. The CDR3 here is CASSDGGEGLQPATPSNTGELFF. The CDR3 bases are TGTGCCAGCAGTGACGGGGGGGAGGGACTGCAACCCGCAACCCCTTCGAACACCGGGGAGCTGTTTTTT.

The CDR3 sequence: CASQTGLSGNTIYF. The CDR3 DNA is TGTGCCAGCCAAACAGGACTCTCTGGAAACACCATATATTTT. This chain links TRBV2 with TRBJ1-3; tentative D call: TRBD1 (5 bases). Germline V gene lookup returns CDR1 SNHLY and CDR2 FYNNEI. The CDR3 length is 14 residues. V lost 8 bases to trimming and J lost 0 bases, with 11 bases between them. The complete variable domain, with remaining parts taken from reference TRBV2 and TRBJ1-3, reads EPEVTQTPSHQVTQMGQEVILRCVPISNHLYFYWYRQILGQKVEFLVSFYNNEISEKSEIFDDQFSVERPDGSNFTLKIRSTKLEDSAMYFCASQTGLSGNTIYFGEGSWLTVV.

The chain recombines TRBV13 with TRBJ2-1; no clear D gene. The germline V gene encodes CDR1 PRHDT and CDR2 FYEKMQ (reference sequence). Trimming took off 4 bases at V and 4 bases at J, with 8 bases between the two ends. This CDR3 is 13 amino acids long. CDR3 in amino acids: CASSSHGYNEQFF. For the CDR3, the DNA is TGTGCCAGCAGCTCCCACGGATACAATGAGCAGTTCTTC.

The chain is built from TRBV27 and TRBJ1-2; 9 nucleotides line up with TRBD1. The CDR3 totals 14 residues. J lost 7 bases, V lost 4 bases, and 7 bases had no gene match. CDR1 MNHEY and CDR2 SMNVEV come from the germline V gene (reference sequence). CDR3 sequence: CASSSRDRVRGYTF. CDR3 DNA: TGTGCCAGCAGTTCCCGGGACAGGGTTCGTGGCTACACCTTC.

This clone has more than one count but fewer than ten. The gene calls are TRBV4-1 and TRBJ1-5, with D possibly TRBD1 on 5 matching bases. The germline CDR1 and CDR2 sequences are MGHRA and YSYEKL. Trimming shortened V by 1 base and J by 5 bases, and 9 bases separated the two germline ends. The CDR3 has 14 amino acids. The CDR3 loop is CASSQGAGYQPQHF. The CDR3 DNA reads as TGCGCCAGCAGCCAAGGGGCAGGGTATCAGCCCCAGCATTTT.

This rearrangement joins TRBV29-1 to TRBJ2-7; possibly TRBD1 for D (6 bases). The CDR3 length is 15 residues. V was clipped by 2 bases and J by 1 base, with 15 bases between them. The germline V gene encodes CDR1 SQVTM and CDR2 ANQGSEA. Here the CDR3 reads CSVEWSRQESYEQYF. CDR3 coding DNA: TGCAGCGTTGAATGGTCCAGACAGGAGTCCTACGAGCAGTACTTC.

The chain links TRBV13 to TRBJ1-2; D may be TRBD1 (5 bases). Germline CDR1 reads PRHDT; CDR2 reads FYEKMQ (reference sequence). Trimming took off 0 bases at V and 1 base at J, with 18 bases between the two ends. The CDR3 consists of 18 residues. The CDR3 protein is CASSLGGDAGRNNYGYTF. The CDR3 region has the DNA TGTGCCAGCAGCTTAGGAGGGGATGCAGGACGAAATAACTATGGCTACACCTTC.

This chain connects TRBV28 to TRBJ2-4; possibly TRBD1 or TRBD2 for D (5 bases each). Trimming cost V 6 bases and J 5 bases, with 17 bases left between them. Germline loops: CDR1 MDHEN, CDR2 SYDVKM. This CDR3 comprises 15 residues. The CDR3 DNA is TGTGCCAGCAGCCCCTGGGGGACCCCCGAAAACATTCAGTACTTC. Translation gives CASSPWGTPENIQYF.

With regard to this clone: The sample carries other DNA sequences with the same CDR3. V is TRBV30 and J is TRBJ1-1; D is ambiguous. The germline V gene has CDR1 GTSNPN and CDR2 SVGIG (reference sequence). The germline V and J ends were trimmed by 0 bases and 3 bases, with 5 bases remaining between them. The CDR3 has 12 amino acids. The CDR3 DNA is TGTGCCTGGAGTGTTTGGGACACTGAAGCTTTCTTT. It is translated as CAWSVWDTEAFF.

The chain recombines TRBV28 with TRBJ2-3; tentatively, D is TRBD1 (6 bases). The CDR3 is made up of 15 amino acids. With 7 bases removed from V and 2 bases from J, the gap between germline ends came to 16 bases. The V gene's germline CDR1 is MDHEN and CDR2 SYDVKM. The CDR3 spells CASTAGVSDTDTQYF. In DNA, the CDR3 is TGTGCCAGCACCGCAGGGGTTAGCGACACAGATACGCAGTATTTT.

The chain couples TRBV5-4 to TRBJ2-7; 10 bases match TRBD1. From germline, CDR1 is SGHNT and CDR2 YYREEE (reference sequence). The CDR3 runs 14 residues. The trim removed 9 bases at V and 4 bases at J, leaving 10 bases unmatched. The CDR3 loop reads CATQGDRGTYEQYF. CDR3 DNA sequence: TGTGCCACCCAGGGGGACAGGGGTACATACGAGCAGTACTTC.

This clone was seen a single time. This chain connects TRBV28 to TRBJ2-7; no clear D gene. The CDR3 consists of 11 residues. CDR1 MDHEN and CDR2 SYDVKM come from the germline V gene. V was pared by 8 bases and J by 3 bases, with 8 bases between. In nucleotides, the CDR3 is TGTGCCAGCGAAGCATTCTACGAGCAGTACTTC. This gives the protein CASEAFYEQYF.

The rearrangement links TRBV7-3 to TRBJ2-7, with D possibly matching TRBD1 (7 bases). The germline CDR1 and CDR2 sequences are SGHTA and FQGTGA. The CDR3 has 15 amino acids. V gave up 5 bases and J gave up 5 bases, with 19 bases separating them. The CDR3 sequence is CASSQGGYQVDEQYF. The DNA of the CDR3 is TGTGCCAGCAGCCAGGGGGGCTATCAGGTAGACGAGCAGTACTTC.

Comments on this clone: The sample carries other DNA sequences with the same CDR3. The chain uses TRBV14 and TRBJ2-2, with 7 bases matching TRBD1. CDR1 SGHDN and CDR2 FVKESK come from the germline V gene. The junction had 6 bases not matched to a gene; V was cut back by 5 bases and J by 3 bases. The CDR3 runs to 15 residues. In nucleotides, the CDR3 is TGTGCCAGCAGCTTGTACAGGGGCCACACCGGGGAGCTGTTTTTT. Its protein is CASSLYRGHTGELFF.

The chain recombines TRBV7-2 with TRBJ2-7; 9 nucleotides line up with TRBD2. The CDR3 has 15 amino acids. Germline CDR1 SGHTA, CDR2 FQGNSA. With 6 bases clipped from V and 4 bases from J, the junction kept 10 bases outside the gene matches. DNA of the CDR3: TGTGCCAGCAGTTCCTTGCGGGAGGGCCTGTACGAGCAGTACTTC. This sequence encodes CASSSLREGLYEQYF. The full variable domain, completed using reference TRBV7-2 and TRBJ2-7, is GAGVSQSPSNKVTEKGKDVELRCDPISGHTALYWYRQSLGQGLEFLIYFQGNSAPDKSGLPSDRFSAERTGGSVSTLTIQRTQQEDSAVYLCASSSLREGLYEQYFGPGTRLTVT.